Below are 13 T cell receptor beta chains sequenced from a single sample in a study of blood T cells in healthy people across ages. Next came a second PCR, run for about 7 to 12 cycles, which used a sample-barcoded 5' primer along with a J-beta primer mix. TCRdb independently ran MiXCR on the 5' RACE reads; one entry per CDR3 protein. The sample records about 800,000 distinct CDR3 sequences, roughly 25% being singletons. These sequences were also reported in another study, on T cells of mothers and their children.

The specimen was blood. Receptor source: a boy younger than 18 in good health.

V is TRBV4-3 and J is TRBJ2-7; D perhaps matches TRBD1 (6 bases). Trimming removed 2 bases at V and 11 bases at J, with 16 bases between. This CDR3 comprises 13 residues. CDR1 LGHNA and CDR2 YSLEER come from the germline V gene. CDR3 bases: TGCGCCAGCAGCCAACGTGCAGGGGATTCGGAGTACTTC. It is translated as CASSQRAGDSEYF.

This clonotype was counted between two and nine times. The genes are TRBV6-2 or TRBV6-3 and TRBJ2-5; D is ambiguous. The CDR3 has 16 amino acids. CDR1 MNHEY and CDR2 SVGEGT come from the germline V gene. V lost 5 bases to trimming and J lost 1 base, with 17 bases between them. The CDR3 coding sequence is TGTGCCAGCAGTCACGGGTTGGTGGCCGGCCAAGAGACCCAGTACTTC. This codes for CASSHGLVAGQETQYF.

The chain combines TRBV12-3 or TRBV12-4 with TRBJ1-4; D perhaps matches TRBD1 (6 bases). The CDR3 is made up of 15 amino acids. The V end was cut by 4 bases, the J end by 3 bases, with 12 bases between. The CDR3 sequence is CASSSRTVSNEKLFF. The CDR3 DNA reads as TGTGCCAGCAGTTCCCGGACAGTTTCTAATGAAAAACTGTTTTTT.

The rearrangement joins TRBV7-2 to TRBJ2-4; 9 bases line up with TRBD2. This CDR3 has 13 residues. CDR1 is SGHTA and CDR2 is FQGNSA in the germline V gene. Trimming at V came to 5 bases and at J to 8 bases, leaving 4 bases not matched to a gene. CDR3 loop: CASSGAGGDIQYF. In nucleotides, the CDR3 is TGTGCCAGCAGCGGAGCGGGAGGCGACATTCAGTACTTC.

The J gene is TRBJ2-5, the V gene TRBV20-1; 11 nucleotides match TRBD2. The DNA end favors TRBJ2-7, so the J call may be wrong. The germline V gene has CDR1 DFQATT and CDR2 SNEGSKA (reference sequence). The CDR3 runs to 18 residues. CDR3 sequence reads: CSARDLLAGGPSSYEQYF. The CDR3 coding sequence is TGCAGTGCTAGAGATCTGCTAGCGGGAGGCCCTAGCTCCTACGAGCAGTACTTC.

This rearrangement joins TRBV3-1 to TRBJ2-3; possibly TRBD1 for D (6 bases). Germline CDR1 LGHDT, CDR2 YNNKEL (reference sequence). The CDR3 spans 15 residues. Between the trimmed V and J ends, which lost 3 bases and 0 bases, there was a span of 10 bases. The CDR3 DNA reads TGTGCCAGCAGCCAGGCAACAGGGAGCACAGATACGCAGTATTTT. Amino acid sequence: CASSQATGSTDTQYF.

The rearrangement joins TRBV7-6 to TRBJ2-5; D could derive from TRBD1 or TRBD2 (7 bases each). This CDR3 comprises 15 residues. The V gene's germline CDR1 is SGHVS and CDR2 FNYEAQ. V was cut by 0 bases and J by 7 bases, with 15 bases left in between. DNA for the CDR3: TGTGCCAGCAGCTTAGCGGGGCAGGGGGAGGGGACCCAGTACTTC. Residues: CASSLAGQGEGTQYF. The full variable domain, in which reference TRBV7-6 and TRBJ2-5 provide the parts outside the CDR3, is GAGVSQSPRYKVTKRGQDVALRCDPISGHVSLYWYRQALGQGPEFLTYFNYEAQQDKSGLPNDRFSAERPEGSISTLTIQRTEQRDSAMYRCASSLAGQGEGTQYFGPGTRLLVL.

This clonotype occurred a few times. The rearrangement links TRBV12-3 or TRBV12-4 to TRBJ1-2; the D gene is possibly TRBD1 (5 bases). This CDR3 has 13 amino acids. V was cut by 6 bases and J by 7 bases, with 15 bases left in between. CDR3 sequence: CASSPGQPTGYTF. CDR3 nucleotides: TGTGCCAGCAGCCCGGGGCAGCCTACTGGCTACACCTTC.

This clonotype was counted many times. This chain links TRBV7-9 with TRBJ1-4; D is possibly TRBD1 (5 bases). CDR1 is SEHNR, CDR2 FQNEAQ, per germline (reference sequence). The CDR3 spans 15 residues. Deletions cut 3 bases from V and 3 bases from J, with 11 bases between. The CDR3 DNA is TGTGCCAGCAGCTTTCCCCGGGGGTCTAATGAAAAACTGTTTTTT. Its protein is CASSFPRGSNEKLFF.

About this clonotype itself: A much larger clone lies one base from this, so it may be a read error. The chain employs TRBV5-6 and TRBJ2-1, with 8 nucleotides matching TRBD1. The CDR3 runs to 15 residues. Germline loops: CDR1 SGHDT, CDR2 YYEEEE. The CDR3 region has the DNA TGTGCCGGCAGCTTGGCAGGGGGCGCCTACAATGAGCAGTTCTTC. Protein: CAGSLAGGAYNEQFF.

The rearrangement joins TRBV5-1 to TRBJ2-5; a weak D match, TRBD2 (7 bases). Trimming left V 0 bases short and J 5 bases short, with 14 bases between. The germline gives CDR1 SGHRS, CDR2 YFSETQ. The CDR3 is made up of 15 amino acids. For the CDR3, the DNA is TGCGCCAGCAGCTTGGGCGGCGGGGGCACCGAGACCCAGTACTTC. Encoded protein: CASSLGGGGTETQYF. The full variable domain, with the rest looked up from reference TRBV5-1 and TRBJ2-5, is KAGVTQTPRYLIKTRGQQVTLSCSPISGHRSVSWYQQTPGQGLQFLFEYFSETQRNKGNFPGRFSGRQFSNSRSEMNVSTLELGDSALYLCASSLGGGGTETQYFGPGTRLLVL.

V gene TRBV7-2 combines with J gene TRBJ2-1; 8 positions agree with TRBD2. The ends lost 5 bases at V and 9 bases at J; junction bases unmatched: 18. This CDR3 is 17 amino acids long. Looked up from germline, CDR1 is SGHTA and CDR2 is FQGNSA. DNA for the CDR3: TGTGCCAGCAGCCCAGATATGGGACTAGGAAAACTGGGTGAGCAGTTCTTC. The encoded protein is CASSPDMGLGKLGEQFF.

V gene TRBV6-1 combines with J gene TRBJ2-7; 10 nucleotides line up with TRBD1. The CDR3 has 15 amino acids. V shed 7 bases, J shed 4 bases, and the junction held 10 bases outside the gene matches. Germline CDR1 reads MNHNS; CDR2 reads SASEGT. The DNA of the CDR3 is TGTGCCAGCAACCCCAGGACAGGGGGTTCGTACGAGCAGTACTTC. Translation gives CASNPRTGGSYEQYF.